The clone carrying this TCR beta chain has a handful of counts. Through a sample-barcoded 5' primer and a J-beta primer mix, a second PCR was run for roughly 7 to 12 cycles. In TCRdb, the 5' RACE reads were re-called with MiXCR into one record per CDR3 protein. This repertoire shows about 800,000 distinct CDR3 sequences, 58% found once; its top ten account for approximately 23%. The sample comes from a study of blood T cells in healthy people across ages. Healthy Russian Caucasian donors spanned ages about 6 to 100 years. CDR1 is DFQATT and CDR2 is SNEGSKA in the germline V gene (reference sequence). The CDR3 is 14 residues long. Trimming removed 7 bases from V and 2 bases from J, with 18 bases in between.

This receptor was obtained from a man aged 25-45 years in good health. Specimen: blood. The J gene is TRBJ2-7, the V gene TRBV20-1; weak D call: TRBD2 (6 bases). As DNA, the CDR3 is TGCAGTGTCAGGGAGGCCGTCTGGCCCTACGAGCAGTACTTC. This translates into CSVREAVWPYEQYF.